The TCR beta chain under discussion was sequenced for a study of T cell responses to AZD1222 COVID-19 vaccine. Assay used: immunoSEQ multiplex PCR; TCRdb lists only in-frame clones, some missing. The profile shows roughly 85,000 clones, over 75% of them singletons. As to this clone: Its antigen is unidentified.

The study's findings and limits: Along spike, vaccine-associated CD4 TCRs were found throughout, with dominance at 160-218 and 743-854. Clonal diversity may have been underestimated, and the donors were mostly white British, with more females than males. The reported proportion of spike-specific TCRs targeting unmutated variant regions was nearly half.

The source was peripheral blood, collected 28 days after the second AZD1222 dose. The sequence was obtained from an adult who received the AZD1222 COVID-19 vaccine.

The chain's CDR3 is CASSQDTGTSDLYEQYF. CDR3 bases: TGTGCCAGCAGCCAAGATACGGGGACTAGCGACCTTTACGAGCAGTACTTC. The rearrangement joins TRBV3-1 (or the pseudogene TRBV3-2) to TRBJ2-7; TRBD2 matches at 10 bases. The CDR3 runs to 17 residues. After removal of 0 bases from V and 4 bases from J, the junction contained 9 bases not matched to a gene. Germline V gene sequence: CDR1 LGHDT, CDR2 YNNKEL (reference sequence).